The 25 T cell receptor beta chains below were found in one sample sequenced in a study of T cells in narcolepsy. Method: immunoSEQ multiplex PCR; TCRdb's copy keeps in-frame clones and lacks some. The sample has tens of thousands of clones; around 83% are singletons. Sequenced sample: CD45RA- memory CD4+ T cells from PBMCs. These receptors were collected from a human donor with narcolepsy.

The chain combines TRBV7-8 with TRBJ1-2; 12 bases align to TRBD1. With V trimmed by 5 bases and J by 8 bases, 6 bases remained unmatched. Germline V gene sequence: CDR1 SGHVS, CDR2 FQNEAQ. This CDR3 is 14 amino acids long. The CDR3: CASSRDRGQRGYTF. In DNA form, the CDR3 reads TGTGCCAGCAGCCGGGACAGGGGGCAACGGGGCTACACCTTC.

This chain links TRBV5-4 with TRBJ1-2; 8 nucleotides align to TRBD1. The germline V gene has CDR1 SGHNT and CDR2 YYREEE (reference sequence). V gave up 4 bases and J gave up 2 bases; unmatched junction bases: 7. The CDR3 is 15 amino acids. The CDR3 DNA reads as TGTGCCAGCAGCATGAGGGACAGGCAGAACTATGGCTACACCTTC. Its protein is CASSMRDRQNYGYTF. Full variable domain (outside the CDR3, taken from reference TRBV5-4 and TRBJ1-2): ETGVTQSPTHLIKTRGQQVTLRCSSQSGHNTVSWYQQALGQGPQFIFQYYREEENGRGNFPPRFSGLQFPNYSSELNVNALELDDSALYLCASSMRDRQNYGYTFGSGTRLTVV.

In its sample, this clone was seen a few times. The genes are TRBV7-9 and TRBJ1-4; maybe TRBD1 (6 bases). The CDR3 is 16 residues long. Trimming took off 6 bases at V and 8 bases at J, with 22 bases between the two ends. The V gene's germline CDR1 is SEHNR and CDR2 FQNEAQ (reference sequence). The CDR3 nucleotides are TGTGCCAGCAGTCTAGACCCTCCAGGGGAGGGCGAAAAACTGTTTTTT. Protein sequence: CASSLDPPGEGEKLFF.

The chain recombines TRBV5-4 with TRBJ2-2, with D perhaps TRBD2 (5 bases). V was cut by 7 bases and J by 6 bases, with 22 bases left in between. Germline V CDR1 and CDR2: SGHNT, YYREEE (reference sequence). This CDR3 has 16 residues. CDR3 coding DNA: TGTGCCAGCGGAGGCACAGCCAACAGAGGCTCCGGGGAGCTGTTTTTT. It yields the protein CASGGTANRGSGELFF.

The genes are TRBV25-1 and TRBJ1-2, with TRBD1 matching 10 bases. From germline, CDR1 is MGHDK and CDR2 SYGVNS. The CDR3 length is 15 residues. The ends lost 4 bases at V and 10 bases at J; junction bases unmatched: 12. The DNA for the CDR3 is TGTGCCAGCAGTGTTGCCGGGACAGGGGTCTCTGTCTACACCTTC. Amino acid sequence: CASSVAGTGVSVYTF.

The chain uses TRBV5-1 and TRBJ1-2, with D hard to call. Between the trimmed V and J ends, which lost 0 bases and 5 bases, there was a span of 11 bases. Germline V CDR1 and CDR2: SGHRS, YFSETQ. CDR3 length: 14 residues. The DNA for the CDR3 is TGCGCCAGCAGCTTGGGCATGGTGCAGTATGGCTACACCTTC. Translated: CASSLGMVQYGYTF.

The chain recombines TRBV27 with TRBJ1-5; unclear D gene. Per the germline V gene, CDR1 is MNHEY and CDR2 is SMNVEV (reference sequence). V lost 6 bases, J lost 9 bases, and 15 bases lay in between. The CDR3 consists of 13 residues. CDR3 sequence (DNA): TGTGCCAGCAGCTCTGAGTTCACTCGGCCCCAGCATTTT. Its protein product is CASSSEFTRPQHF.

V and J are TRBV7-8 and TRBJ2-2, with 7 bases matching TRBD1. The CDR3 runs 16 residues. V lost 4 bases, J lost 4 bases, and 9 bases stayed unmatched. Germline CDR1 and CDR2: SGHVS and FQNEAQ. The CDR3 sequence is CASSSSRDRSTGELFF. The DNA of the CDR3 is TGTGCCAGCAGCTCGTCCCGGGACAGAAGCACCGGGGAGCTGTTTTTT.

J is TRBJ2-5 and V is TRBV2; possibly TRBD1 for D (6 bases). The V gene's germline CDR1 is SNHLY and CDR2 FYNNEI. This CDR3 is built from 13 residues. Between the trimmed V and J ends, which lost 4 bases and 5 bases, there was a span of 11 bases. In DNA, the CDR3 is TGTGCCAGCAGTGTGGGGGCGATGGAGACCCAGTACTTC. It encodes CASSVGAMETQYF.

Regarding this clone: Different DNA sequences within this sample yield the same CDR3. The chain joins TRBV5-4 to TRBJ2-7; D is possibly TRBD1 or TRBD2 (5 bases each). The length of the CDR3 is 14 residues. Germline V CDR1 and CDR2: SGHNT, YYREEE (reference sequence). Trimming removed 5 bases from V and 3 bases from J, with 15 bases in between. The CDR3 is CASSPGTLFYEQYF. DNA for the CDR3: TGTGCCAGCAGTCCTGGGACGTTATTCTACGAGCAGTACTTC.

V usage is TRBV7-2 and J usage is TRBJ1-1; D gene unclear. Trimming shortened V by 6 bases and J by 0 bases, and 14 bases separated the two germline ends. CDR3 length equals 15 residues. Germline values: CDR1 SGHTA, CDR2 FQGNSA. The DNA of the CDR3 is TGTGCCAGCAGTTGGACGGACCTCATGAACACTGAAGCTTTCTTT. This encodes CASSWTDLMNTEAFF.

The gene calls are TRBV5-1 and TRBJ2-5, with D perhaps matching TRBD1 or TRBD2 (5 bases each). Per the germline V gene, CDR1 is SGHRS and CDR2 is YFSETQ. Trimming left V 4 bases short and J 4 bases short, with 20 bases between. CDR3 size: 16 residues. CDR3 bases: TGCGCCAGCAGCCGACAGTCGGCGGCACGGGGAGAGACCCAGTACTTC. This translates into CASSRQSAARGETQYF.

The chain combines TRBV5-1 with TRBJ2-4; weak D call: TRBD2 (6 bases). Per the germline V gene, CDR1 is SGHRS and CDR2 is YFSETQ. CDR3 size: 14 residues. V lost 2 bases to trimming and J lost 8 bases, with 14 bases between them. CDR3 amino acids: CASSLGTAGHIQYF. The CDR3 nucleotides are TGCGCCAGCAGCTTAGGGACCGCGGGGCACATTCAGTACTTC.

V is TRBV27 and J is TRBJ1-3, with 8 bases aligning to TRBD1. Trimming cost V 5 bases and J 0 bases; bases outside gene matches: 12. CDR3 length equals 18 residues. Germline V gives CDR1 MNHEY, CDR2 SMNVEV (reference sequence). The CDR3 DNA reads as TGTGCCAGCAGTCTCCGGGGGGACAGGACCCACTCTGGAAACACCATATATTTT. Amino acid sequence: CASSLRGDRTHSGNTIYF.

V usage is TRBV5-1 and J usage is TRBJ1-1; 12 nucleotides align to TRBD1. Germline V gene sequence: CDR1 SGHRS, CDR2 YFSETQ. This CDR3 has 18 residues. The V segment lost 1 base and the J segment 0 bases; nucleotides outside the gene matches: 7. The CDR3 sequence: CASSLQGQGAFLNTEAFF. CDR3 sequence (DNA): TGCGCCAGCAGCTTGCAGGGACAGGGGGCCTTTTTGAACACTGAAGCTTTCTTT.

The V gene is TRBV19, the J gene TRBJ1-1; D unresolved. The CDR3 runs to 13 residues. Looked up from germline, CDR1 is LNHDA and CDR2 is SQIVND (reference sequence). Trimming stripped 3 bases from V and 1 base from J, with 6 bases between. CDR3 sequence: CASSISRNTEAFF. The CDR3 DNA reads TGTGCCAGTAGTATCTCAAGGAACACTGAAGCTTTCTTT.

CDR3 sequence: CASSPNQLETQYF. CDR3 in DNA: TGTGCCAGCAGCCCCAACCAACTCGAGACCCAGTACTTC. The chain employs TRBV7-3 and TRBJ2-5; D is unresolved. Germline V gene sequence: CDR1 SGHTA, CDR2 FQGTGA. The CDR3 loop spans 13 amino acids. Between the trimmed V and J ends, which lost 5 bases and 5 bases, there was a span of 12 bases. Full variable domain (remainder filled in from reference TRBV7-3 and TRBJ2-5): GAGVSQTPSNKVTEKGKYVELRCDPISGHTALYWYRQSLGQGPEFLIYFQGTGAADDSGLPNDRFFAVRPEGSVSTLKIQRTERGDSAVYLCASSPNQLETQYFGPGTRLLVL.

This rearrangement joins TRBV10-3 to TRBJ2-4, with a possible D match to TRBD2 (6 bases). Germline assignment: CDR1 ENHRY and CDR2 SYGVKD. V lost 0 bases to trimming and J lost 8 bases, with 8 bases between them. The CDR3 length is 13 residues. The DNA of the CDR3 is TGTGCCATCAGTGAGTCGAGGGAGGACATTCAGTACTTC. Protein: CAISESREDIQYF.

The genes are TRBV6-1 and TRBJ1-2; TRBD1 might be the D (5 bases). The germline V and J ends were trimmed by 10 bases and 8 bases, with 17 bases remaining between them. From germline, CDR1 is MNHNS and CDR2 SASEGT. The CDR3 runs 12 residues. The CDR3 here is CANLRDPGGYTF. The CDR3 region has the DNA TGTGCCAACCTCCGGGACCCAGGGGGCTACACCTTC.

The chain couples TRBV28 to TRBJ1-2, with 8 nucleotides matching TRBD1. V dropped 5 bases and J dropped 6; count of bases not matched to a gene: 14. This CDR3 has 16 amino acids. The germline V gene has CDR1 MDHEN and CDR2 SYDVKM. The CDR3 bases are TGTGCCAGCAGTCTACCGGGACAGGTTGATCGGCATGGCTACACCTTC. Amino acid sequence: CASSLPGQVDRHGYTF.

V gene TRBV29-1 combines with J gene TRBJ1-4; a weak D match, TRBD1 (5 bases). Germline loops: CDR1 SQVTM, CDR2 ANQGSEA. The V end was cut by 5 bases, the J end by 8 bases, with 12 bases between. CDR3 length: 12 amino acids. CDR3 in DNA: TGCAGCGTTAGGGACTTCGTGGAAAAACTGTTTTTT. Its protein is CSVRDFVEKLFF.

The genes are TRBV21-1 and TRBJ2-1; TRBD1 is taken as the D call from the table, unchecked against the DNA. TRBV21-1 is annotated as a pseudogene. The CDR3 spans 15 residues. DNA of the CDR3: TGTGCCAGCAGCCTGGACAGGGTTTTATACAATGAGCAGTTCTTC. It specifies CASSLDRVLYNEQFF.

The chain has TRBV4-3 and TRBJ1-1, with TRBD1 as a possible D gene (6 bases). The CDR3 is 15 amino acids. Trimming shortened V by 2 bases and J by 5 bases, and 15 bases separated the two germline ends. Germline CDR1 reads LGHNA; CDR2 reads YSLEER. The CDR3 nucleotides read TGCGCCAGCAGCCAATCCGGGGGACAAAGAACTGAAGCTTTCTTT. Translating gives CASSQSGGQRTEAFF.

The chain employs TRBV28 and TRBJ2-7; unclear D gene. Trimming removed 3 bases at V and 2 bases at J, with 11 bases between. Germline V gene lookup returns CDR1 MDHEN and CDR2 SYDVKM. CDR3 length equals 14 residues. The CDR3 reads CASSLIDAAYEQYF. The CDR3 bases are TGTGCCAGCAGTTTGATCGACGCAGCCTACGAGCAGTACTTC.

V is TRBV5-4 and J is TRBJ2-5; D is perhaps TRBD2 (5 bases). The J call could be wrong; TRBJ2-7 is a better fit for the DNA end. The CDR3 has 15 residues. Germline assignment: CDR1 SGHNT and CDR2 YYREEE (reference sequence). CDR3 amino acids: CASSLPTYSRGEQYF. The CDR3 nucleotides are TGTGCCAGCAGTTTACCGACTTACAGTCGGGGCGAGCAGTACTTC.